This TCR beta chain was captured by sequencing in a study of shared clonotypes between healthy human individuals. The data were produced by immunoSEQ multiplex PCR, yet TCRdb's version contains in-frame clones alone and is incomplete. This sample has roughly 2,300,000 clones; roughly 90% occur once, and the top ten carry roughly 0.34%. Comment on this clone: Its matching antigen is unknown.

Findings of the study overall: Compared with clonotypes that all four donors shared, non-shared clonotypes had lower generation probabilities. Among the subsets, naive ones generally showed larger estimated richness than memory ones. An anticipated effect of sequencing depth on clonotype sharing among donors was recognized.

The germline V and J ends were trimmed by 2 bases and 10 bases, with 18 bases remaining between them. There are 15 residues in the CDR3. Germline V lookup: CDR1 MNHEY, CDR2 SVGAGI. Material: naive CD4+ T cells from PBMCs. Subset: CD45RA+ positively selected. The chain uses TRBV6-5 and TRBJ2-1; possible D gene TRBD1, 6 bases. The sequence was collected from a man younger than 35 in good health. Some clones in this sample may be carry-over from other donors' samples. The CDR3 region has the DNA TGTGCCAGCAGTTACACCCCACAGGGAGAACACGAGCAGTTCTTC. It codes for CASSYTPQGEHEQFF.